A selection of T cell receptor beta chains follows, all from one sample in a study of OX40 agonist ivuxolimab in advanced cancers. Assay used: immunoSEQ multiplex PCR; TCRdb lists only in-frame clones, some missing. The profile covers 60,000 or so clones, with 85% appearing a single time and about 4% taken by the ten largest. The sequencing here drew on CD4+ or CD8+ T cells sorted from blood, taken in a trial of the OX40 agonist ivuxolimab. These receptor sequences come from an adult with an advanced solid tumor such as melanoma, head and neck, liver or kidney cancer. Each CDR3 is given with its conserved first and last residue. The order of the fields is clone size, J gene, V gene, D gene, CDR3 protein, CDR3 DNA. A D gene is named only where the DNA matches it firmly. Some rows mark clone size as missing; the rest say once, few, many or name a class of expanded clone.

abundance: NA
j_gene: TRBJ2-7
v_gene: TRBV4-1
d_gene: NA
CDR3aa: CASSHLRIPYEQYF
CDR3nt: TGCGCCAGCAGCCACCTGAGAATTCCCTACGAGCAGTACTTC

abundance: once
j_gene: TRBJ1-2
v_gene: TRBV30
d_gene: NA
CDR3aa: CAWSVSRSVGYTF
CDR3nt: TGTGCCTGGAGTGTCTCGCGGTCTGTTGGCTACACCTTC

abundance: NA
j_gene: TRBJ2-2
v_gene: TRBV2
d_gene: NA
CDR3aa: CASRKNTGELFF
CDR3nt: TGTGCCAGCAGGAAGAACACCGGGGAGCTGTTTTTT

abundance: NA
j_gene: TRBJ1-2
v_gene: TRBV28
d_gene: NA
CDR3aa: CASSLDYGYTF
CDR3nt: TGTGCCAGCAGTCTGGACTATGGCTACACCTTC

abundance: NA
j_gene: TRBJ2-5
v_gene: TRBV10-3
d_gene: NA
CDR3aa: CAISEEITQETQYF
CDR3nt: TGTGCCATCAGTGAGGAGATAACACAAGAGACCCAGTACTTC

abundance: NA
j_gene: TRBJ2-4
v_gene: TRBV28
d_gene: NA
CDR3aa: CASSYSLAKNIQYF
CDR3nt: TGTGCCAGCAGTTATTCCCTAGCCAAAAACATTCAGTACTTC

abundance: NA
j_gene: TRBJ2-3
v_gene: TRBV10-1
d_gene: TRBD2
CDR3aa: CASSPGLALDTQYF
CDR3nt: TGCGCCAGCAGTCCGGGACTAGCCCTAGATACGCAGTATTTT

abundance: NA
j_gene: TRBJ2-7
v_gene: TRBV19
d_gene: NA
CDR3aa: CASSFAGSSYEQYF
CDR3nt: TGTGCCAGTAGTTTTGCGGGGAGCTCCTACGAGCAGTACTTC

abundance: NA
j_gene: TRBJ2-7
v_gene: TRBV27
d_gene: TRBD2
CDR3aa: CASSSGGRAKSGYEQYF
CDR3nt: TGTGCCAGCAGTTCTGGCGGGAGGGCAAAGAGTGGTTACGAGCAGTACTTC

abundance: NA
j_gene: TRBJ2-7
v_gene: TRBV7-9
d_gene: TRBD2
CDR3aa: CASSFGEGYEQYF
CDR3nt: TGTGCCAGCAGCTTCGGGGAGGGCTACGAGCAGTACTTC

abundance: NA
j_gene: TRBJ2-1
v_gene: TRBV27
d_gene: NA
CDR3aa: CASSLSGGNNNEQFF
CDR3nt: TGTGCCAGCAGTTTATCAGGTGGGAACAACAATGAGCAGTTCTTC

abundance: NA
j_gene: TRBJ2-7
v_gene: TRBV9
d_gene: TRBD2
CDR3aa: CASSVGSGIAHEQYF
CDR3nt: TGTGCCAGCAGCGTAGGGAGCGGGATAGCCCACGAGCAGTACTTC

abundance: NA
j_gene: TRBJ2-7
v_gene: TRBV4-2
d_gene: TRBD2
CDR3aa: CASSQILAGGEGEQYF
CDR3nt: TGTGCCAGCAGCCAAATACTAGCGGGAGGCGAGGGCGAGCAGTACTTC

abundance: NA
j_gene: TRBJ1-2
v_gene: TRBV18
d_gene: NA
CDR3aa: CASSPWRERGYTF
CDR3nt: TGTGCCAGCTCACCATGGAGGGAACGTGGCTACACCTTC

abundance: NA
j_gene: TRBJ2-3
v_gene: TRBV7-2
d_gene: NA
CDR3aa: CASSLWGDTQYF
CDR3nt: TGTGCCAGCAGCTTATGGGGAGATACGCAGTATTTT

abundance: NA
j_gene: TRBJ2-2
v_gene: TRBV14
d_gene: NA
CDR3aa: CASSPAAYGFNTGELFF
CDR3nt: TGTGCCAGCAGTCCCGCGGCCTACGGCTTTAACACCGGGGAGCTGTTTTTT

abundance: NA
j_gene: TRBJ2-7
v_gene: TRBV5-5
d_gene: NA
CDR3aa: CASGDRVNYEQYF
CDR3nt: TGTGCCAGCGGCGATCGGGTTAACTACGAGCAGTACTTC

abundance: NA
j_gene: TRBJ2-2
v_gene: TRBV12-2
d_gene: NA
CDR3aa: CASRLAPLTNTGELFF
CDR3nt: TGTGCAAGTCGCTTAGCGCCCTTAACCAACACCGGGGAGCTGTTTTTT

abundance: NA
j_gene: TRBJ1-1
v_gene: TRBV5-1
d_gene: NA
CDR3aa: CASSLGHQGVDTEAFF
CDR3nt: TGCGCCAGCAGCCTAGGACACCAAGGGGTGGACACTGAAGCTTTCTTT

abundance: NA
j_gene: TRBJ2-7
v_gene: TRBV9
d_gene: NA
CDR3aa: CASSVGEGTTYEQYF
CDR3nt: TGTGCCAGCAGCGTAGGCGAGGGGACAACCTACGAGCAGTACTTC

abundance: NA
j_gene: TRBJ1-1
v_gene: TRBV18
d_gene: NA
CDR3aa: CASSYDVDTEAFF
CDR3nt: TGTGCCAGCTCGTACGATGTTGACACTGAAGCTTTCTTT

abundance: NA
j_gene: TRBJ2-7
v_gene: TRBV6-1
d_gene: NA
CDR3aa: CAIRPGLTQGQYF
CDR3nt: TGTGCCATAAGACCCGGCCTTACGCAAGGGCAGTACTTC

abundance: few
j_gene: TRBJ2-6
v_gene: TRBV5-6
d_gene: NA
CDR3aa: CASSFPGFSGANVLTF
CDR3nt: TGTGCCAGCAGCTTCCCAGGGTTTTCCGGGGCCAACGTCCTGACTTTC

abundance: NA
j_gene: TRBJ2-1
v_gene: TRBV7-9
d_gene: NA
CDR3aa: CASSFLRGNEQFF
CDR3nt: TGTGCCAGCAGCTTTTTAAGGGGCAATGAGCAGTTCTTC

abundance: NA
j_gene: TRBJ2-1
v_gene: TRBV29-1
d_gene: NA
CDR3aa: CSVWTGIDEQFF
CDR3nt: TGCAGCGTTTGGACTGGGATCGATGAGCAGTTCTTC

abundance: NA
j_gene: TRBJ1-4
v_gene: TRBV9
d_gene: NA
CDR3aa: CASSGGGFEKLFF
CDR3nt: TGTGCCAGCAGCGGTGGAGGGTTTGAAAAACTGTTTTTT

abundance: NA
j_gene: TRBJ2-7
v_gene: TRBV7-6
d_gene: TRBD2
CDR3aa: CASSLALGLAYEQYF
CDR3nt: TGTGCCAGCAGCTTAGCGTTGGGACTAGCATACGAGCAGTACTTC

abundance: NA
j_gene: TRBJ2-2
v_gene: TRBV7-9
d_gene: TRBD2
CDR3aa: CASSLGLISGRTGELFF
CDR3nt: TGTGCCAGCAGCTTAGGGCTGATTAGCGGGAGAACCGGGGAGCTGTTTTTT

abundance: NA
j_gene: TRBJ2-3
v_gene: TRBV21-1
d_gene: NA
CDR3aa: CASSDTSGISTDTQYF
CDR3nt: TGTGCCAGCAGCGACACTAGTGGCATTAGCACAGATACGCAGTATTTT

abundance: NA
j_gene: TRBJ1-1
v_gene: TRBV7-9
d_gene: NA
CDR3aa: CASSFEGENTEAFF
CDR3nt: TGTGCCAGCAGCTTTGAAGGGGAGAACACTGAAGCTTTCTTT

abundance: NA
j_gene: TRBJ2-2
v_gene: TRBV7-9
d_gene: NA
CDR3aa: CASSLALARSGELFF
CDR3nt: TGTGCCAGCAGCTTAGCTCTAGCACGCTCCGGGGAGCTGTTTTTT